Below, one TCR beta chain is given with its context. This record comes from a study of blood T cell repertoires in COVID-19. Study-level background: Samples of COVID-19 (acute and convalescent) were obtained from the United States, Italy and Spain. T cells, B-cell-depleted T cells, or PBMCs provided the cDNA or gDNA that served as material.

Original analysis: The assay estimated nucleated cells by amplifying reference gene primers. Method: immunoSEQ multiplex PCR; TCRdb's copy keeps in-frame clones and lacks some. The V and J calls and clone size come from that table; D and trimming were worked out from the DNA. The repertoire holds a few hundred thousand clones, with more than 75% as singletons. V lost 5 bases to trimming and J lost 12 bases, with 13 bases between them. Germline loops: CDR1 SGHAT, CDR2 FQNNGV. The CDR3 is 11 amino acids. This clonotype was sampled from a woman aged 40 to 50 who had recovered from COVID-19. The chain carries TRBV11-2 and TRBJ1-1; maybe TRBD1 (6 bases). Sequencing was performed on peripheral blood. The CDR3 coding sequence is TGTGCCAGCAGCCCAGGGACATTTCCTTTCTTT. It codes for CASSPGTFPFF.